This paragraph covers one TCR beta chain sequence. The CDR3 is 12 amino acids. The ends were cut back, 1 base at V and 5 bases at J, with 5 bases in the middle. Germline CDR1 LNHNV, CDR2 YYDKDF (reference sequence). Method: immunoSEQ multiplex PCR; TCRdb's copy keeps in-frame clones and lacks some. The sample lists over 150,000 clones; roughly 82% were seen once. In Cohort 3, a recovered donor had either two negative PCRs, clearance, or symptom resolution. The data originate from a study of blood T cell repertoires in COVID-19. Study-wide background: Samples came from the United States, Italy and Spain, spanning acute and convalescent COVID-19.

The material sequenced was PBMCs or T cells enriched from blood (not recorded which). The chain has TRBV15 and TRBJ1-2; D not certain. The origin of this receptor is a man in his forties or fifties who had recovered from COVID-19. The chain's CDR3 is CATSRAEYGYTF. The DNA for the CDR3 is TGTGCCACCAGCAGAGCGGAGTATGGCTACACCTTC.